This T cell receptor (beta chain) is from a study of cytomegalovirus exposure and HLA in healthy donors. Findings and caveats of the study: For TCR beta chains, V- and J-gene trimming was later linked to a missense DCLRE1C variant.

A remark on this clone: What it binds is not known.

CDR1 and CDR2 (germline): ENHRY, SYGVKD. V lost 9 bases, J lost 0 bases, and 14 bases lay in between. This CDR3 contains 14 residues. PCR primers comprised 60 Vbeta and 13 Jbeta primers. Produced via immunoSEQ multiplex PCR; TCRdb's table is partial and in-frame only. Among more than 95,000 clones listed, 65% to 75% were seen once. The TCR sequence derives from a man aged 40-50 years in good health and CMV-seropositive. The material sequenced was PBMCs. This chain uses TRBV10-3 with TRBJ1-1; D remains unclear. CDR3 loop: CAIRPGPMNTEAFF. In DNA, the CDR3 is TGTGCCATTCGGCCAGGTCCCATGAACACTGAAGCTTTCTTT.